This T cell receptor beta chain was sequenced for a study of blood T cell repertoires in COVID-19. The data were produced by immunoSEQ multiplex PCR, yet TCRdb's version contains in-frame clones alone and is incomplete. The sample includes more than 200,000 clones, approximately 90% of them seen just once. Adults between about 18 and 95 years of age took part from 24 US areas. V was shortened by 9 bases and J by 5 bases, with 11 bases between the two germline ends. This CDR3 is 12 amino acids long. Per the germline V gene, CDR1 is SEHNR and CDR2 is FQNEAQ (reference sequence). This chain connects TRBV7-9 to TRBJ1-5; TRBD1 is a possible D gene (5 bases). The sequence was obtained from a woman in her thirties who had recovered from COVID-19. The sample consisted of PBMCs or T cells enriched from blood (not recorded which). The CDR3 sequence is CASPWGDQPQHF. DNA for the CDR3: TGTGCCAGTCCCTGGGGGGATCAGCCCCAGCATTTT.